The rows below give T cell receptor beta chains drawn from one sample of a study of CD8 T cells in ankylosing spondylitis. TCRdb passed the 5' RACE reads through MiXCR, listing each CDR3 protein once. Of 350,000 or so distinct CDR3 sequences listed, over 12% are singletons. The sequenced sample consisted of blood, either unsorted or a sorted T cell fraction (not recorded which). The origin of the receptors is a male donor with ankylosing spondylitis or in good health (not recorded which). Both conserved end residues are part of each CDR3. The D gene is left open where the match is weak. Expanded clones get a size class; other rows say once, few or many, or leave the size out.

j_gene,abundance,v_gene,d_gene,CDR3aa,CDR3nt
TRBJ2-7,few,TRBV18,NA,CASSPGVQGNEQYF,TGTGCCAGCTCACCAGGGGTTCAGGGGAACGAGCAGTACTTC
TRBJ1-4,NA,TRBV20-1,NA,CSANTFPGANEKLFF,TGCAGTGCTAACACTTTCCCCGGGGCTAATGAAAAACTGTTTTTT
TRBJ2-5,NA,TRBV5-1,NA,CASSRGATPTPYQETQYF,TGCGCCAGCAGCAGAGGAGCTACGCCTACGCCGTACCAAGAGACCCAGTACTTC
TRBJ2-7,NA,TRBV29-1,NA,CSVSTGEVSTYEQYF,TGCAGCGTTTCCACCGGTGAGGTCTCGACCTACGAGCAGTACTTC
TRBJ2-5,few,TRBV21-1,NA,CASSKGNRVETQYF,TGTGCCAGCAGCAAAGGGAACAGGGTAGAGACCCAGTACTTC
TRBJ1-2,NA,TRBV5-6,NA,CASSLRWKGRVNYGYTF,TGTGCCAGCAGCTTAAGGTGGAAGGGAAGGGTAAACTATGGCTACACCTTC
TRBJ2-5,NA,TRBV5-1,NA,CASSLGWAPALETQYF,TGCGCCAGCAGCTTGGGCTGGGCCCCGGCCTTGGAGACCCAGTACTTC
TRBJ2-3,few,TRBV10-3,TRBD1,CAISVRDRARGHPDTQYF,TGTGCCATCAGTGTCCGGGACAGAGCCCGAGGTCATCCAGATACGCAGTATTTT
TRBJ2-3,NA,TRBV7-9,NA,CASSLDRTLVTDTQYF,TGTGCCAGCAGCTTAGACCGGACACTAGTGACAGATACGCAGTATTTT
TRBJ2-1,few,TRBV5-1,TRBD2,CASSLVSGRTHNEQFF,TGCGCCAGCAGCTTGGTTAGCGGGAGGACCCACAATGAGCAGTTCTTC
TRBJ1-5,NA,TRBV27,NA,CASSPSGRNQPQHF,TGTGCCAGCAGTCCCTCAGGGAGGAATCAGCCCCAGCATTTT
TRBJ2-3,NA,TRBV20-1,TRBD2,CSAPRGVTDTQYF,TGCAGTGCTCCGCGGGGGGTCACAGATACGCAGTATTTT
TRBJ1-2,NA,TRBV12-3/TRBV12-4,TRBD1,CASSLPNRGHGYTF,TGTGCCAGCAGTTTGCCGAATAGGGGGCATGGCTACACCTTC
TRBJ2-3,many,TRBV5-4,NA,CASSGITDTQYF,TGTGCCAGCAGTGGGATCACAGATACGCAGTATTTT
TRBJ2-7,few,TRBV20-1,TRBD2,CSAPGLSSGEQYF,TGCAGTGCACCGGGACTAAGTTCGGGTGAGCAGTACTTC
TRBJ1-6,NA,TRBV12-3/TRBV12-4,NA,CASSPRTESPLHF,TGTGCCAGCAGTCCTCGTACAGAGTCACCCCTCCACTTT
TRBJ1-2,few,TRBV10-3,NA,CAISTGPTYGYTF,TGTGCCATCAGCACAGGGCCGACCTATGGCTACACCTTC
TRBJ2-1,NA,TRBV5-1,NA,CASSLVAGVHNEQFF,TGCGCCAGCAGCTTGGTAGCAGGGGTCCACAATGAGCAGTTCTTC
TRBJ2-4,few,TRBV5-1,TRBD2,CASSREGTSVNTKNIQYF,TGCGCCAGCAGCCGGGAGGGGACTAGCGTGAACACCAAAAACATTCAGTACTTC
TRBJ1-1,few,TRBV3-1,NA,CASSQGSGVMNTEAFF,TGTGCCAGCAGCCAAGGGTCCGGGGTCATGAACACTGAAGCTTTCTTT
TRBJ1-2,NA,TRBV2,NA,CASRLNHRTYGYTF,TGTGCCAGCAGACTCAACCACAGGACCTATGGCTACACCTTC
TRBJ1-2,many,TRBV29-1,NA,CSVAKGGLNYGYTF,TGCAGCGTTGCAAAGGGGGGTCTTAACTATGGCTACACCTTC
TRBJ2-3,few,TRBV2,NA,CASSGSNTQYF,TGTGCCAGCAGTGGGAGTAATACGCAGTATTTT
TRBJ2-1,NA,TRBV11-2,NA,CASSLGLGRGGFF,TGTGCCAGCAGCTTAGGTCTGGGGCGGGGTGGGTTCTTC
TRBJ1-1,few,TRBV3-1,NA,CASSLIGNTEAFF,TGTGCCAGCAGCCTCATAGGCAACACTGAAGCTTTCTTT
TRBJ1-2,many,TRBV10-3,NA,CAISDARVDGYTF,TGTGCCATCAGTGACGCTCGGGTGGATGGCTACACCTTC
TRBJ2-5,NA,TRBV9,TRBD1,CASSIRTGGRETQYF,TGTGCCAGCAGCATACGGACAGGGGGCCGGGAGACCCAGTACTTC
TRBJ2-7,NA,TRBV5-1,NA,CASSRLNWGRTPPTYEQYF,TGCGCCAGCAGCCGACTTAACTGGGGGCGGACCCCTCCAACCTACGAGCAGTACTTC
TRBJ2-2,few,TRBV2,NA,CASIRGSNTGELFF,TGTGCCAGCATCAGAGGCTCGAACACCGGGGAGCTGTTTTTT
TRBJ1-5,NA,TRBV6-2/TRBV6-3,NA,CASSLQGTNQPQHF,TGTGCCAGCAGTTTACAGGGAACCAATCAGCCCCAGCATTTT
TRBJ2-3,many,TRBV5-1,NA,CASGWRRASTDTQYF,TGCGCCAGCGGATGGCGGAGAGCTAGCACAGATACGCAGTATTTT
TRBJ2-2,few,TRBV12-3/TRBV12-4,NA,CASSQQNTGELFF,TGTGCCAGCAGCCAGCAAAACACCGGGGAGCTGTTTTTT
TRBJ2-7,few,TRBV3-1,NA,CASSQTLYEQYF,TGTGCCAGCAGCCAAACTCTCTACGAGCAGTACTTC
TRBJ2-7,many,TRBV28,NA,CASSFVGAYEQYF,TGTGCCAGCAGTTTTGTAGGGGCCTACGAGCAGTACTTC
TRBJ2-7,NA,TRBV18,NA,CASSPPPSYEQYF,TGTGCCAGCTCACCACCACCTTCCTACGAGCAGTACTTC
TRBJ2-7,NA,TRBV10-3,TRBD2,CAISEGREGLLYEQYF,TGTGCCATCAGTGAGGGACGGGAGGGCCTTTTATACGAGCAGTACTTC
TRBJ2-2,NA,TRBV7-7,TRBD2,CASSPSGRAVTGELFF,TGTGCCAGCAGCCCTAGCGGGAGGGCGGTCACCGGGGAGCTGTTTTTT
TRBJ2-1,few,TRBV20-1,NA,CSARRDSSYNEQFF,TGCAGTGCTAGAAGAGATAGCTCCTACAATGAGCAGTTCTTC
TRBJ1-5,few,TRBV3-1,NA,CASSHGESNQPQHF,TGTGCCAGCAGCCATGGGGAAAGCAATCAGCCCCAGCATTTT
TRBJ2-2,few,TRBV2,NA,CASSEGLYTGELFF,TGTGCCAGCAGTGAAGGACTATACACCGGGGAGCTGTTTTTT